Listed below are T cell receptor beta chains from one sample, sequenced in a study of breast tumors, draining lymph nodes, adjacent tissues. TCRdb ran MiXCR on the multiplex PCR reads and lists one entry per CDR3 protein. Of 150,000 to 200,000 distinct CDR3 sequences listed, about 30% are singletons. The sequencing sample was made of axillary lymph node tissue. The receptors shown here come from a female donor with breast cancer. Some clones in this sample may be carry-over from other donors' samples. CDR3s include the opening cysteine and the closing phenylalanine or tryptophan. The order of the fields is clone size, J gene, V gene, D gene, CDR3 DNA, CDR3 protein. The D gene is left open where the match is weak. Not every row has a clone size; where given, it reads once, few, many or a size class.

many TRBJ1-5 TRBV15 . TGTGCCACCAGCAGAGTGTCCGGGGGGAATCAGCCCCAGCATTTT CATSRVSGGNQPQHF
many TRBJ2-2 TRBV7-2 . TGTGCCAGCAGCTTACTGGCAGGGTCGAACACCGGGGAGCTGTTTTTT CASSLLAGSNTGELFF
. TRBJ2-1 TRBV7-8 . TGTGCCAGCAGCTTAGATGGGAAATACACAGATACGCAGTTCTTC CASSLDGKYTDTQFF
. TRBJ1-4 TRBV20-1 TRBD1 TGCAGTGCTATATCGGGGAGGACAGGGGCTGAAAAACTGTTTTTT CSAISGRTGAEKLFF
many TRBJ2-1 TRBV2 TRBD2 TGTGCCAGCAGTAATACTATTAGCGGGGGGCGTGAGCAGTTCTTC CASSNTISGGREQFF
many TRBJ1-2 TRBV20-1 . TGCAGTGCATGGACCACTAACTATGGCTACACCTTC CSAWTTNYGYTF
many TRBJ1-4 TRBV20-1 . TGCAGTGCTAGGAGGGGGTCAACTAATGAAAAACTGTTTTTT CSARRGSTNEKLFF
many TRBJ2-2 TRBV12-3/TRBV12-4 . TGTGCCAGCAGCCCCGCCCATCCCCCCGGGGAGCTGTTTTTT CASSPAHPPGELFF
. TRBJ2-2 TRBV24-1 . TGTGCCACCAGTGATCAGGGGCACACCGGGGAGCTGTTTTTT CATSDQGHTGELFF
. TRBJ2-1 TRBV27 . TGTGCCGCCCAGATCCCCGGTGGGTACAATGAGCAGTTCTTC CAAQIPGGYNEQFF
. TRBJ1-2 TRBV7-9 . TGTGCGCGCAGCTTGGGGTCAGCTAACTATGGCTACACCTTC CARSLGSANYGYTF
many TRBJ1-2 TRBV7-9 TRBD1 TGTGCCAGCAGCCCCGAGGACAGGGCACACTATGGCTACACCTTC CASSPEDRAHYGYTF
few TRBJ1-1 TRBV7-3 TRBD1 TGTGCCAGCAGCCTAATGGGGGCAGGGGGTTATTCAAACACTGAAGCTTTCTTT CASSLMGAGGYSNTEAFF
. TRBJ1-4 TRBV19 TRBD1 TGTGCCAGTAGTACCCACAGGGGAAGGGAAAAACTGTTTTTT CASSTHRGREKLFF
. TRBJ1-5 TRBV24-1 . TGTGCCAGTAGCGGGGACACAAATCAGCCCCAGCATTTT CASSGDTNQPQHF
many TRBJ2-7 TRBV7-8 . TGTGCCAGCAGCCCCACCGGGAGTTCCTACGAGCAGTACTTC CASSPTGSSYEQYF
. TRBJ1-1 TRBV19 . TGTGCCAGCAGTTACGACAACGTAAACACTGAAGCTTTCTTT CASSYDNVNTEAFF
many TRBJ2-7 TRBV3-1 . TGTGCCAGCAGCCAACCCCCAGGGGTCGAGCAGTACTTC CASSQPPGVEQYF
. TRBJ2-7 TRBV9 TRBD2 TGTGCCAGCAGCGTAGGGGGGGGCGGGGGGGAGCAGTACTTC CASSVGGGGGEQYF
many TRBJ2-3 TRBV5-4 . TGTGCGTCAGGCGGGGTTAGCACAGATACGCAGTATTTT CASGGVSTDTQYF
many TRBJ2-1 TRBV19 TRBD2 TGTGCCAGTAGTATAGTTAGCGGGGGGACCTACAATGAGCAGTTCTTC CASSIVSGGTYNEQFF
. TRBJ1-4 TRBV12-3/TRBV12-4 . TGTGCCAGCAGGGTTGACACCGCAACTAATGAAGAACTGTTTTTC CASRVDTATNEELFF